These 17 T cell receptor beta chains were sequenced from one sample in a study of technical replicates of blood from a few donors. Clones were read by immunoSEQ multiplex PCR, and TCRdb kept only the in-frame ones, dropping some. The table records approximately 92,000 clones, about 95% of them present only once. Sequenced sample: T cells isolated from PBMCs. These receptors were collected from a human donor in good health.

The chain carries TRBV28 and TRBJ1-1; D is unresolved. Germline-derived CDR1 and CDR2 are MDHEN and SYDVKM. V dropped 2 bases and J dropped 3 bases, with 13 bases sitting between them. This CDR3 is built from 15 residues. CDR3 nucleotide sequence: TGTGCCAGCAGTTTACGGTATTCGGGTGACACTGAAGCTTTCTTT. Encoded protein: CASSLRYSGDTEAFF.

The gene calls are TRBV4-3 and TRBJ2-2, with a weak D call TRBD2 (6 bases). The CDR3 runs to 20 residues. The V end lost 1 base, the J end lost 5 bases, and 26 bases lay between the germline ends. In germline, CDR1 is LGHNA, CDR2 YSLEER. CDR3 DNA: TGCGCCAGCAGCCAAGTTACCAGCGCGGGTCTAGCGATTAGTACCGGGGAGCTGTTTTTT. Residues: CASSQVTSAGLAISTGELFF.

This chain connects TRBV6-5 to TRBJ1-2; tentative D call: TRBD1 (5 bases). The CDR3 covers 14 residues. Germline CDR1 MNHEY, CDR2 SVGAGI. Trimming cost V 3 bases and J 4 bases, with 12 bases left between them. The CDR3 nucleotides are TGTGCCAGCAGTTATTTAGACAGCATCTATGGCTACACCTTC. Its protein product is CASSYLDSIYGYTF.

The V gene is TRBV4-1, the J gene TRBJ2-3; TRBD1 agrees at 11 bases. The CDR3 has 16 amino acids. The V segment lost 3 bases and the J segment 3 bases; nucleotides outside the gene matches: 5. Looked up from germline, CDR1 is MGHRA and CDR2 is YSYEKL. The CDR3 bases are TGCGCCAGCAGCCAGCCCTGGGACAGGGGGACAGATACGCAGTATTTT. Translated, it gives CASSQPWDRGTDTQYF.

V gene TRBV5-6 combines with J gene TRBJ2-3; D uncertain. CDR3 length equals 12 residues. Germline loops: CDR1 SGHDT, CDR2 YYEEEE. Trimming took off 3 bases at V and 4 bases at J, with 6 bases between the two ends. The CDR3 DNA follows: TGTGCCAGCAGCTCCCTTTCAGATACGCAGTATTTT. It yields the protein CASSSLSDTQYF.

The chain links TRBV5-4 to TRBJ2-5; TRBD2 agrees at 8 bases. The junction had 11 bases not matched to a gene; V was cut back by 9 bases and J by 1 base. The V gene's germline CDR1 is SGHNT and CDR2 YYREEE (reference sequence). The CDR3 covers 15 residues. CDR3 residues: CAIQPTSGAQETQYF. The CDR3 nucleotides read TGTGCCATCCAACCTACTAGCGGCGCCCAAGAGACCCAGTACTTC.

V and J are TRBV10-3 and TRBJ1-2; TRBD1 matches 8 bases. The CDR3 loop spans 13 amino acids. J gave up 5 bases and V 10 bases, and 9 bases lay outside the gene matches. Germline CDR1 reads ENHRY; CDR2 reads SYGVKD. The CDR3 region is CATEGQGRYGYTF. CDR3 sequence (DNA): TGTGCCACCGAAGGACAGGGCAGATATGGCTACACCTTC.

The V call is TRBV7-2, the J call TRBJ2-7; TRBD2 aligns across 11 bases. The V gene's germline CDR1 is SGHTA and CDR2 FQGNSA. The junction had 7 bases not matched to a gene; V was cut back by 5 bases and J by 10 bases. CDR3 size: 13 residues. The CDR3 here is CASSATGTSGQYF. In nucleotides, the CDR3 is TGTGCCAGCAGCGCCACCGGGACTAGCGGCCAGTACTTC.

The chain combines TRBV7-9 with TRBJ2-2; the D gene is possibly TRBD2 (5 bases). This CDR3 is 16 amino acids long. Trimming took off 5 bases at V and 2 bases at J, with 15 bases between the two ends. Germline-derived CDR1 and CDR2 are SEHNR and FQNEAQ (reference sequence). This CDR3 is CASSPTSRDNTGELFF. CDR3 nucleotides: TGTGCCAGCAGCCCCACCTCACGGGATAACACCGGGGAGCTGTTTTTT.

This sequence joins TRBV28 and TRBJ2-5; no clear D. Germline CDR1 is MDHEN and CDR2 is SYDVKM. Trimming took off 3 bases at V and 3 bases at J, with 11 bases between the two ends. There are 14 residues in the CDR3. The CDR3, as DNA: TGTGCCAGCAGTTTGGAAGAGGCAGAAGAGACCCAGTACTTC. Protein product: CASSLEEAEETQYF.

The J gene is TRBJ2-3, the V gene TRBV29-1; TRBD2 matches 8 bases. Trimming took 5 bases from V and 4 from J; bases not matched to a gene: 8. CDR1 SQVTM and CDR2 ANQGSEA come from the germline V gene. The CDR3 runs 14 residues. CDR3: CSVIGAGVPDTQYF. The CDR3 region has the DNA TGCAGCGTTATTGGAGCGGGAGTGCCAGATACGCAGTATTTT.

V usage is TRBV7-2 and J usage is TRBJ1-3; unclear D gene. Trimming removed 1 base from V and 4 bases from J, with 11 bases in between. The CDR3 consists of 15 residues. Per the germline V gene, CDR1 is SGHTA and CDR2 is FQGNSA. DNA for the CDR3: TGTGCCAGCAGCTTAGACGGGATGGGGGGAAACACCATATATTTT. This encodes CASSLDGMGGNTIYF.

V is TRBV2 and J is TRBJ2-7; TRBD1 might be the D (5 bases). CDR3 length: 14 residues. Between the trimmed V and J ends, which lost 6 bases and 2 bases, there was a span of 14 bases. Germline lookup yields CDR1 SNHLY and CDR2 FYNNEI. Here the CDR3 reads CASRFLGPAYEQYF. The CDR3, as DNA: TGTGCCAGCAGGTTCTTGGGGCCAGCCTACGAGCAGTACTTC.

This clone is a singleton in its sample. CDR3 residues: CASSLDPGVYDEQYF. In DNA, the CDR3 is TGCGCCAGCAGCTTGGACCCGGGAGTGTATGACGAGCAGTACTTC. The rearrangement uses TRBV5-1 and TRBJ2-7; TRBD2 might be the D (6 bases). The CDR3 extends over 15 amino acids. With 0 bases removed from V and 5 bases from J, the gap between germline ends came to 15 bases. Germline-derived CDR1 and CDR2 are SGHRS and YFSETQ.

The chain recombines TRBV11-3 with TRBJ2-1; 14 nucleotides line up with TRBD2. Looked up from germline, CDR1 is SGHNT and CDR2 is YENEEA. With 5 bases clipped from V and 9 bases from J, the junction kept 3 bases outside the gene matches. The length of the CDR3 is 14 residues. The CDR3 sequence: CASSAGTSGSEQFF. The CDR3 nucleotides read TGTGCCAGCAGCGCCGGGACTAGCGGGAGTGAGCAGTTCTTC.

V and J are TRBV7-2 and TRBJ2-5; 7 bases are shared with TRBD2. CDR3 length: 15 residues. Trimming removed 0 bases from V and 4 bases from J; junction bases left unmatched: 5. Germline lookup yields CDR1 SGHTA and CDR2 FQGNSA. This CDR3 is CASSLAGGFLETQYF. In nucleotides, the CDR3 is TGTGCCAGCAGCTTAGCGGGAGGGTTCTTAGAGACCCAGTACTTC.

This clone was observed once. The chain recombines TRBV11-2 with TRBJ2-5; the D gene is possibly TRBD2 (6 bases). Germline V gene sequence: CDR1 SGHAT, CDR2 FQNNGV. Trimming took 1 base from V and 4 from J, leaving 16 bases between them. The length of the CDR3 is 16 residues. Here the CDR3 reads CASSLGRLGEVETQYF. The DNA for the CDR3 is TGTGCCAGCAGCTTAGGTCGTTTAGGGGAGGTAGAGACCCAGTACTTC.